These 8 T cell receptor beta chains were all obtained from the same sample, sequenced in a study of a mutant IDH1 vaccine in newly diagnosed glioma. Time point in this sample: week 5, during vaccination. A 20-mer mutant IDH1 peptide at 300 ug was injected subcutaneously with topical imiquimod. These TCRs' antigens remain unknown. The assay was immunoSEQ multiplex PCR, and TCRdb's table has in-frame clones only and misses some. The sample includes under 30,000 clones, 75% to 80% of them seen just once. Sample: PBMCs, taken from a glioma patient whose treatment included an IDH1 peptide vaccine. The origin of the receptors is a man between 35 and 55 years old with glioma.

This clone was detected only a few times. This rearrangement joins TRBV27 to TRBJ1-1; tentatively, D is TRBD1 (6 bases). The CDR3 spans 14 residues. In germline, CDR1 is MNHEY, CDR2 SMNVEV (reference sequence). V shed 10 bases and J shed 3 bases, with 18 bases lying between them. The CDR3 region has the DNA TGTGCCACCGGCTCGTTAAGGGGGTACACTGAAGCTTTCTTT. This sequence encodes CATGSLRGYTEAFF.

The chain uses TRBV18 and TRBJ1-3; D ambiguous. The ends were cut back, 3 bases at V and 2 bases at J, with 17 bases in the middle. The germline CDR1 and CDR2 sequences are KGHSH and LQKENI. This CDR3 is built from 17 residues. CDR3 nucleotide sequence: TGTGCCAGCTCACCCAATCCGCCGGGGAATACTGGAAACACCATATATTTT. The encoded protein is CASSPNPPGNTGNTIYF.

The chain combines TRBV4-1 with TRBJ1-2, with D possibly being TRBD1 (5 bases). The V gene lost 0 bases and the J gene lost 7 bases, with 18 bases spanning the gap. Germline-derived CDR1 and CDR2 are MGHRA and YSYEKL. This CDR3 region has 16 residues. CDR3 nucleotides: TGCGCCAGCAGCCAAGATCCCACAGGAGGCGTAGGTGGCTACACCTTC. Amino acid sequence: CASSQDPTGGVGGYTF.

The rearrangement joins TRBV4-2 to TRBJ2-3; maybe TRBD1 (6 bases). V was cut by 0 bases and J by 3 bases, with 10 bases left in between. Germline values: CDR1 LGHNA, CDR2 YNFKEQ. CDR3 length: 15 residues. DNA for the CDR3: TGTGCCAGCAGCCAAGAAGGTCAGGGGACAGATACGCAGTATTTT. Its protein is CASSQEGQGTDTQYF.

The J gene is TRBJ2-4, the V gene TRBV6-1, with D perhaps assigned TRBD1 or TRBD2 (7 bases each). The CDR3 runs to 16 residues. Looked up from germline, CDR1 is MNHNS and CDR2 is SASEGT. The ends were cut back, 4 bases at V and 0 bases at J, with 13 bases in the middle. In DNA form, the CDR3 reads TGTGCCAGCAGTGGGGGGGGACAGCTAGCCAAAAACATTCAGTACTTC. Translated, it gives CASSGGGQLAKNIQYF.

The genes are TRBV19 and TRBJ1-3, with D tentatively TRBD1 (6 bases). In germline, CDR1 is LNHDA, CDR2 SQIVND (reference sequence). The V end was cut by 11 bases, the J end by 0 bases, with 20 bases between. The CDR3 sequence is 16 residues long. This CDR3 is CAGKDPGEYSGNTIYF. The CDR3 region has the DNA TGTGCCGGTAAAGACCCAGGGGAGTACTCTGGAAACACCATATATTTT.

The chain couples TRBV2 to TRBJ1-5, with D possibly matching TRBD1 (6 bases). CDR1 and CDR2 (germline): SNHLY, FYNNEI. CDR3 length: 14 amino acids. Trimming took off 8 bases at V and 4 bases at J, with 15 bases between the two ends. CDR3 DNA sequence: TGTGCCAGCGGTCCGGCAGGGGATAATCAGCCCCAGCATTTT. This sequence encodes CASGPAGDNQPQHF.

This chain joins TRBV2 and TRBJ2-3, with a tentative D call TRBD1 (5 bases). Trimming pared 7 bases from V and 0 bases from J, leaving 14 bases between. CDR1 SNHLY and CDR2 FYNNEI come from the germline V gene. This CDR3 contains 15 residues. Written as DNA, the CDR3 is TGTGCCAGCAAAGGGCAGGGCCTAAGCACAGATACGCAGTATTTT. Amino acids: CASKGQGLSTDTQYF.